This T cell receptor (beta chain) was retrieved from a study of T cell responses to AZD1222 COVID-19 vaccine. Study results and caveats: Donor demographics were predominantly white British with a female majority; clonal diversity may be underestimated. Nearly half of unique spike-specific TCRs reportedly avoided B.1.351 and B.1.1.7 mutated regions.

The CDR3 is 12 residues long. In germline, CDR1 is LGHDT, CDR2 YNNKEL (reference sequence). The V end lost 11 bases, the J end lost 8 bases, and 18 bases lay between the germline ends. As regards this clone: Its specificity is unknown.

Profiling relied on immunoSEQ multiplex PCR, and the TCRdb table lists in-frame clones only, not all of them. This table holds approximately 150,000 clones, 80% to 95% found once. The source of this sequence is an adult who received the AZD1222 COVID-19 vaccine. The sample here was peripheral blood, taken 28 days after the second AZD1222 dose. The chain employs TRBV3-1 (or the pseudogene TRBV3-2) and TRBJ1-2; no firm D call. The DNA of the CDR3 is TGTGCCTCGAGCGGGATTGAACAGGGCTACACCTTC. It codes for CASSGIEQGYTF.